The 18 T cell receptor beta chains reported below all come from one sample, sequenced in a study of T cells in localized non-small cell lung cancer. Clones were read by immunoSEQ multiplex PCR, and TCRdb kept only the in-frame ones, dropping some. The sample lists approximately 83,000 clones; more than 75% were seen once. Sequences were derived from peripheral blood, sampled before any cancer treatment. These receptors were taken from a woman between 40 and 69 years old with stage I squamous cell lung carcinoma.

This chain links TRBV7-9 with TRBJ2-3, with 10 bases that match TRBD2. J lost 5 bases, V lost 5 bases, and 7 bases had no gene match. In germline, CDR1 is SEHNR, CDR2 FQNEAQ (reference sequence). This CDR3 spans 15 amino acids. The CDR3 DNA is TGTGCCAGCAGCATTACTAGCGGGGCCAAAGATACGCAGTATTTT. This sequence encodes CASSITSGAKDTQYF.

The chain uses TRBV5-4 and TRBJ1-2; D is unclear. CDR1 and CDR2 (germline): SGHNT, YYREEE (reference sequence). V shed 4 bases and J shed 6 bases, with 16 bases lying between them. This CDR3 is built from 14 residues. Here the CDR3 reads CASSADSISHGYTF. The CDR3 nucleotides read TGTGCCAGCAGCGCAGATTCCATCTCCCATGGCTACACCTTC.

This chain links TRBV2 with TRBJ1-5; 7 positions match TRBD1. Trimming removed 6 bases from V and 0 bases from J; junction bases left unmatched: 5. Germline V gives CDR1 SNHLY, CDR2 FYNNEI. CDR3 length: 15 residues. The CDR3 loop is CASSLTGYSNQPQHF. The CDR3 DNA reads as TGTGCCAGCAGCTTGACAGGGTATAGCAATCAGCCCCAGCATTTT.

CDR3 amino acids: CASTPQAGGNTEAFF. In nucleotides, the CDR3 is TGTGCCAGCACCCCCCAGGCAGGGGGGAACACTGAAGCTTTCTTT. This chain links TRBV19 with TRBJ1-1, with 7 bases lining up with TRBD1. Unmatched junction bases numbered 11, after V lost 9 bases and J lost 1 base. The CDR3 spans 15 residues. In germline, CDR1 is LNHDA, CDR2 SQIVND (reference sequence).

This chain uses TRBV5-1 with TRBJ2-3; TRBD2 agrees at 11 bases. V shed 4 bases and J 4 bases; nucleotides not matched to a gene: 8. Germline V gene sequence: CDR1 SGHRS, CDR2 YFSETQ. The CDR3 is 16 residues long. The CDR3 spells CASSHGSGGAPDTQYF. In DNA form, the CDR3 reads TGCGCCAGCAGCCATGGTAGCGGGGGGGCCCCAGATACGCAGTATTTT. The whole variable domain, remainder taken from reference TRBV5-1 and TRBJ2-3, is KAGVTQTPRYLIKTRGQQVTLSCSPISGHRSVSWYQQTPGQGLQFLFEYFSETQRNKGNFPGRFSGRQFSNSRSEMNVSTLELGDSALYLCASSHGSGGAPDTQYFGPGTRLTVL.

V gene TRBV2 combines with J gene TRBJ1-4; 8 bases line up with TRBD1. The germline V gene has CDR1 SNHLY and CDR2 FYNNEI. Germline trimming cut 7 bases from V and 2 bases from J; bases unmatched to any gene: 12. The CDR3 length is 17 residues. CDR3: CASNRHRGEVTNEKLFF. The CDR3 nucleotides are TGTGCCAGCAATCGACACAGGGGGGAGGTTACTAATGAAAAACTGTTTTTT. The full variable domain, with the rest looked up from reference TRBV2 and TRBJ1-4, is EPEVTQTPSHQVTQMGQEVILRCVPISNHLYFYWYRQILGQKVEFLVSFYNNEISEKSEIFDDQFSVERPDGSNFTLKIRSTKLEDSAMYFCASNRHRGEVTNEKLFFGSGTQLSVL.

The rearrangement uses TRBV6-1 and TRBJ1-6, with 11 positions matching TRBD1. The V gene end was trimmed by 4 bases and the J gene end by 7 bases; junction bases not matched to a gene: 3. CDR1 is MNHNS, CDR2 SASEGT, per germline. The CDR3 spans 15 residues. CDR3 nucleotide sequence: TGTGCCAGCAGTGGGGGGGACAGGGGGAATTCACCCCTCCACTTT. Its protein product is CASSGGDRGNSPLHF.

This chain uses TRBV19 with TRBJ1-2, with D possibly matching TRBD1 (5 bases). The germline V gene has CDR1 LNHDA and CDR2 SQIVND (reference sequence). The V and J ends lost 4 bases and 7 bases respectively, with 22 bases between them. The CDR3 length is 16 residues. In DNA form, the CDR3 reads TGTGCCAGTAGTACCCCCGGCTCCACAGGAAGGGGTGGCTACACCTTC. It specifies CASSTPGSTGRGGYTF.

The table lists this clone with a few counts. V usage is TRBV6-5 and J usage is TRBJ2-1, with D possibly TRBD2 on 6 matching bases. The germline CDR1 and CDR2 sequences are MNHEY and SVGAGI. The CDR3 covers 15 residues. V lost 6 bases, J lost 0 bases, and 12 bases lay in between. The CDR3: CASSPLASSYNEQFF. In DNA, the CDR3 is TGTGCCAGCAGCCCCCTAGCGTCCTCCTACAATGAGCAGTTCTTC.

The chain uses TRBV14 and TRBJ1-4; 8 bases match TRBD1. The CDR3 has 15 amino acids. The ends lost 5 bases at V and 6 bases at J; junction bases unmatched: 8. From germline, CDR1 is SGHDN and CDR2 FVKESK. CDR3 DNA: TGTGCCAGCAGCTCCGAGGCCAGGGGGCATGAAAAACTGTTTTTT. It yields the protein CASSSEARGHEKLFF.

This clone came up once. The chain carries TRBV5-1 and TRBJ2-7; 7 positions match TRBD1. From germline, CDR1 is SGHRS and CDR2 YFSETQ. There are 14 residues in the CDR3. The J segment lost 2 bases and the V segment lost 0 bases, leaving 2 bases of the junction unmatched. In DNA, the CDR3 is TGCGCCAGCAGCTTGGGCGACAGGGCCTACGAGCAGTACTTC. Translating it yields CASSLGDRAYEQYF. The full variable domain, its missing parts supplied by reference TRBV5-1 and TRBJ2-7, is KAGVTQTPRYLIKTRGQQVTLSCSPISGHRSVSWYQQTPGQGLQFLFEYFSETQRNKGNFPGRFSGRQFSNSRSEMNVSTLELGDSALYLCASSLGDRAYEQYFGPGTRLTVT.

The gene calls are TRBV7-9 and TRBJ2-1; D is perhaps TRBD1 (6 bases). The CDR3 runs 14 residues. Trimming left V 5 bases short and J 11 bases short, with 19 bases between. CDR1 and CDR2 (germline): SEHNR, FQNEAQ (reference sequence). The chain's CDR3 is CASSQEDSISKQFF. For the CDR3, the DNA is TGTGCCAGCAGCCAGGAGGACAGTATTTCGAAGCAGTTCTTC.

Here the CDR3 DNA reads TGTGCCAGCAGTCTATGGACGGGAGAGACCCAGTACTTC. Translation gives CASSLWTGETQYF. The chain has TRBV27 and TRBJ2-5; D unclear. The CDR3 runs to 13 residues. Trimming cost V 5 bases and J 4 bases, with 11 bases left between them. CDR1 MNHEY and CDR2 SMNVEV come from the germline V gene (reference sequence).

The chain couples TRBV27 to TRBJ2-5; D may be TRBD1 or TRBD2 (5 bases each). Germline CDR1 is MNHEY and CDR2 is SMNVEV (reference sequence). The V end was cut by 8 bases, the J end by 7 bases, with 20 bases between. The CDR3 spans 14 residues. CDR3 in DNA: TGTGCCAGCCGAACCGGGGCAGCCGGAGGGACCCAGTACTTC. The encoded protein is CASRTGAAGGTQYF.

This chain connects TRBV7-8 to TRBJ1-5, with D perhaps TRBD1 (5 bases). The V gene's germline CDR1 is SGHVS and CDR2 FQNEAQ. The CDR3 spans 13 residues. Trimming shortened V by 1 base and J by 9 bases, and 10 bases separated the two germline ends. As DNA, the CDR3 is TGTGCCAGCAGCTTAGGACAGTCCGGGCCCCAGCATTTT. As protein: CASSLGQSGPQHF.

CDR3 bases: TGTGCCAGCAGCCCCTTTAGCAATCAGCCCCAGCATTTT. This sequence encodes CASSPFSNQPQHF. J is TRBJ1-5 and V is TRBV7-8; no clear D. The germline gives CDR1 SGHVS, CDR2 FQNEAQ. Trimming left V 5 bases short and J 0 bases short, with 5 bases between. The CDR3 has 13 amino acids. The variable domain in full, with the rest retrieved from reference TRBV7-8 and TRBJ1-5, is GAGVSQSPRYKVAKRGQDVALRCDPISGHVSLFWYQQALGQGPEFLTYFQNEAQLDKSGLPSDRFFAERPEGSVSTLKIQRTQQEDSAVYLCASSPFSNQPQHFGDGTRLSIL.

The DNA of the CDR3 is TGTGCCAGCAGTCTGGGGTTACCGGGGGAGACCCAGTACTTC. This sequence encodes CASSLGLPGETQYF. The V gene is TRBV2, the J gene TRBJ2-5; D may be TRBD2 (5 bases). CDR3 size: 14 residues. V was cut by 5 bases and J by 5 bases, with 15 bases left in between. Germline CDR1 reads SNHLY; CDR2 reads FYNNEI.

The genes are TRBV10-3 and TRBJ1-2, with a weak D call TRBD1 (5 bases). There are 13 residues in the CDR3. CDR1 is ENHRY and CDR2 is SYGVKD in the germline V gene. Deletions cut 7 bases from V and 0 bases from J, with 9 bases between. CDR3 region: CAIKWGPNYGYTF. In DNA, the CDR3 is TGTGCCATCAAGTGGGGACCTAACTATGGCTACACCTTC.